This T cell receptor beta chain was sequenced for a study of blood T cell repertoires in COVID-19. Study-level information: Samples representing acute and convalescent COVID-19 were sourced from the United States, Italy and Spain. T cells, B-cell-depleted T cells, or PBMCs supplied cDNA or gDNA.

As handled by the study authors: Amplification of reference gene primers was used by the study to estimate nucleated cell counts. The protocol was immunoSEQ multiplex PCR, while the TCRdb copy is restricted to in-frame clones and leaves out a portion. V, J and clone size were drawn from that table, and D and trimming were deduced from the DNA. Of roughly 87,000 clones listed, less than 80% were seen once; the top ten hold about 15%. CDR1 is SGHTS, CDR2 YDEGEE, per germline. The CDR3 consists of 13 residues. V was trimmed by 3 bases and J by 1 base, leaving 7 bases between them. The rearrangement uses TRBV5-8 and TRBJ1-1; D not certain. Sequencing was performed on peripheral blood. This TCR derives from a woman of 80 years or more with acute or convalescent COVID-19. CDR3 region: CASSYQRNTEAFF. The CDR3 DNA reads TGTGCCAGCAGCTATCAGCGGAACACTGAAGCTTTCTTT.